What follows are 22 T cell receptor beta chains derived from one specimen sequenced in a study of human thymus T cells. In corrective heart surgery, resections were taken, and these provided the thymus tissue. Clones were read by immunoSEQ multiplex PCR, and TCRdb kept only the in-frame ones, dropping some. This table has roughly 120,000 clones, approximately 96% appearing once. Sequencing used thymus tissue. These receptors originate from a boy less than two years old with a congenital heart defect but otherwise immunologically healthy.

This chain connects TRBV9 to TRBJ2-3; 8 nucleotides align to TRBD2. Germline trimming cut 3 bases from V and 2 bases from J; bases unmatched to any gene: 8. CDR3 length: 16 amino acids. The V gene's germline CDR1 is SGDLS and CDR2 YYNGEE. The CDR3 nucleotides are TGTGCCAGCAGCGCCGGCGGGGGGCCCCTCACAGATACGCAGTATTTT. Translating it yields CASSAGGGPLTDTQYF.

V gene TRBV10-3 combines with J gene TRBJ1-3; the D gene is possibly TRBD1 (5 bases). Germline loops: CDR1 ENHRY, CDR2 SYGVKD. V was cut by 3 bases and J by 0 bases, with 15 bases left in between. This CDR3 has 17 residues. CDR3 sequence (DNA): TGTGCCATCAGTGAACTGTGGGGCCGGAGCTCTGGAAACACCATATATTTT. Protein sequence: CAISELWGRSSGNTIYF.

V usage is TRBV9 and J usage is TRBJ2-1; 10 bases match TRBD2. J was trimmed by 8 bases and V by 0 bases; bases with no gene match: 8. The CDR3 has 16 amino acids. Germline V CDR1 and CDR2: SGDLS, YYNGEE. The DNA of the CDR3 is TGTGCCAGCAGCGTAGGTCAGCGGGGGGGCGACTATGAGCAGTTCTTC. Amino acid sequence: CASSVGQRGGDYEQFF.

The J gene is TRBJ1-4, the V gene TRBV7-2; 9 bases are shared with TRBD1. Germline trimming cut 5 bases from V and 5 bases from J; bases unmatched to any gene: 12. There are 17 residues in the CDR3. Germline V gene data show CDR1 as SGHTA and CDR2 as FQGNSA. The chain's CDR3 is CASSRGQGSGNNEKLFF. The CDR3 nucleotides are TGTGCCAGCAGCCGAGGACAGGGGTCCGGGAACAATGAAAAACTGTTTTTT. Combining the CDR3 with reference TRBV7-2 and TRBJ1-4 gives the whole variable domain GAGVSQSPSNKVTEKGKDVELRCDPISGHTALYWYRQSLGQGLEFLIYFQGNSAPDKSGLPSDRFSAERTGGSVSTLTIQRTQQEDSAVYLCASSRGQGSGNNEKLFFGSGTQLSVL.

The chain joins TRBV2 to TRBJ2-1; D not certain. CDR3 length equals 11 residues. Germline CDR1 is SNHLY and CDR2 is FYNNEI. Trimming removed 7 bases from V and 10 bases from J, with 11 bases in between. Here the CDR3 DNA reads TGTGCCAGCATACTTTTGGGGGAGCAGTTCTTC. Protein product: CASILLGEQFF.

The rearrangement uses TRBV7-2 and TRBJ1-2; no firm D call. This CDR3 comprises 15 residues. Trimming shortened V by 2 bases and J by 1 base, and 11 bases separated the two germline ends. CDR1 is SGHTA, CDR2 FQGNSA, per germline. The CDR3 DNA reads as TGTGCCAGCAGCTTAAGCCCTACAGTTAACTATGGCTACACCTTC. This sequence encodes CASSLSPTVNYGYTF.

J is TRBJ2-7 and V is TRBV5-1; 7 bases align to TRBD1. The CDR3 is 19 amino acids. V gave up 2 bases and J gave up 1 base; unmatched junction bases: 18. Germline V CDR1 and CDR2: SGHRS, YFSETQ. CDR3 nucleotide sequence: TGCGCCAGCAGCTTTCGGTTAGCCTCCACCGGGACAGATTCCTACGAGCAGTACTTC. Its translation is CASSFRLASTGTDSYEQYF. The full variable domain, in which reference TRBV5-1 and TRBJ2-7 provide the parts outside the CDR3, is KAGVTQTPRYLIKTRGQQVTLSCSPISGHRSVSWYQQTPGQGLQFLFEYFSETQRNKGNFPGRFSGRQFSNSRSEMNVSTLELGDSALYLCASSFRLASTGTDSYEQYFGPGTRLTVT.

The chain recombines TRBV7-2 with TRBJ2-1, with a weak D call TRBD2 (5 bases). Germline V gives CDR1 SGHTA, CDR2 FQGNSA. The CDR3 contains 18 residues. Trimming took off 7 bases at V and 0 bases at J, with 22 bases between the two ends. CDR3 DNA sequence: TGTGCCAGCATCCCGGAGCCCCCCCAGGACTCCTCCTACAATGAGCAGTTCTTC. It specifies CASIPEPPQDSSYNEQFF.

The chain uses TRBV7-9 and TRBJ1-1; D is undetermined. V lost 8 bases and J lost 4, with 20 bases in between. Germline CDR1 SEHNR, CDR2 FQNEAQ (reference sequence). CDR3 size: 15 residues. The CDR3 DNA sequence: TGTGCCAGCTTCTCCTCCTTTCGGGAGGCCACTGAAGCTTTCTTT. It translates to CASFSSFREATEAFF.

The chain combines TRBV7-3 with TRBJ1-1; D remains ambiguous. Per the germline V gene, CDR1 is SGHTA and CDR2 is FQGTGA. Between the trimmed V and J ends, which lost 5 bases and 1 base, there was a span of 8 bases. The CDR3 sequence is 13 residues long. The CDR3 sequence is CASSRGWNTEAFF. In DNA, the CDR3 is TGTGCCAGCAGCCGAGGCTGGAACACTGAAGCTTTCTTT.

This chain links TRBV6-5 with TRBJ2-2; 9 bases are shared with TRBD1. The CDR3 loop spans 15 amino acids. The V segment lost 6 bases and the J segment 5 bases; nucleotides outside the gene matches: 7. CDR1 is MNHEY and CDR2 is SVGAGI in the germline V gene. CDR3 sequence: CASRGGQGITGELFF. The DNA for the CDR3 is TGTGCCAGCAGAGGAGGACAGGGGATTACCGGGGAGCTGTTTTTT.

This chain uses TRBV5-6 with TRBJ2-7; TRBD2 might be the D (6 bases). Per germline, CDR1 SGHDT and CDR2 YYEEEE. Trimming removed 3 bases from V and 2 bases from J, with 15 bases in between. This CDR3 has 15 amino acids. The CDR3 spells CASSWMGTPAYEQYF. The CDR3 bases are TGTGCCAGCAGCTGGATGGGGACTCCCGCCTACGAGCAGTACTTC.

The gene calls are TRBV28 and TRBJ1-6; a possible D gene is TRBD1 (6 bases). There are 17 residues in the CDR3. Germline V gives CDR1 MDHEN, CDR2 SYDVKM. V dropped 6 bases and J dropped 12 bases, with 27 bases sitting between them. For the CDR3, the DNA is TGTGCCAGCAGCCCAAGAGGAACGGGACATACCCTAGGACCCCTCCACTTT. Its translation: CASSPRGTGHTLGPLHF. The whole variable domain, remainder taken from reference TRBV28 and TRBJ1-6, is DVKVTQSSRYLVKRTGEKVFLECVQDMDHENMFWYRQDPGLGLRLIYFSYDVKMKEKGDIPEGYSVSREKKERFSLILESASTNQTSMYLCASSPRGTGHTLGPLHFGNGTRLTVT.

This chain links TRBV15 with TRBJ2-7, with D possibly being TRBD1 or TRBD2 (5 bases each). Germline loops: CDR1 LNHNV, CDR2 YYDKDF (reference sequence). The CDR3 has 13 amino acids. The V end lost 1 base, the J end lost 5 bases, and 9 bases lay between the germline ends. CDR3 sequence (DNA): TGTGCCACCAGCAGAGCATGGGGACACGAGCAGTACTTC. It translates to CATSRAWGHEQYF.

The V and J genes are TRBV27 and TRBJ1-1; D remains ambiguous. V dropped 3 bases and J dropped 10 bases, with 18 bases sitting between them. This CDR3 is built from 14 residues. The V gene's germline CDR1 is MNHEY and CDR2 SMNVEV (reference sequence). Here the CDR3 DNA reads TGTGCCAGCAGTTTCTATTGGCGGGGAGTAGGAGCTTTCTTT. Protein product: CASSFYWRGVGAFF.

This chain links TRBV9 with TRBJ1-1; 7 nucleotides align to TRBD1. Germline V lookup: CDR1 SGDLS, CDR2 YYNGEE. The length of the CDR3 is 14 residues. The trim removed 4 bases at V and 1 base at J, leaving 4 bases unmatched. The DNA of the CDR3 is TGTGCCAGCAGCCCTCACAGGGGGAACACTGAAGCTTTCTTT. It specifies CASSPHRGNTEAFF.

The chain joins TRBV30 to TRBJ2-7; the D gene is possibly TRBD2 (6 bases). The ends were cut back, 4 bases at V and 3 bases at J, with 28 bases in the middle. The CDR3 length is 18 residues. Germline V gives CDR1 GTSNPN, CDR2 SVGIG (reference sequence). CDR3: CAWTGEGRIKFNLYEQYF. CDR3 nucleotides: TGTGCCTGGACGGGAGAGGGTAGGATCAAGTTCAATCTCTACGAGCAGTACTTC.

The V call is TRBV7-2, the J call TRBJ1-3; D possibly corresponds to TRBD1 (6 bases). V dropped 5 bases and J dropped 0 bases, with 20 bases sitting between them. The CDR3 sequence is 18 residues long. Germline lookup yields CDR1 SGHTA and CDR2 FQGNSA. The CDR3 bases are TGTGCCAGCAGCAGAGATGGGGGCAGAAAACACTCTGGAAACACCATATATTTT. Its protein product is CASSRDGGRKHSGNTIYF.

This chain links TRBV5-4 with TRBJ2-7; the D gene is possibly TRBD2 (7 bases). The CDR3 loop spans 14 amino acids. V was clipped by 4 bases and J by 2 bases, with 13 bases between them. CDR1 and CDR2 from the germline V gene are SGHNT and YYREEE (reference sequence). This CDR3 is CASSHKGGAYEQYF. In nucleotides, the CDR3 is TGTGCCAGCAGCCATAAAGGGGGGGCCTACGAGCAGTACTTC.

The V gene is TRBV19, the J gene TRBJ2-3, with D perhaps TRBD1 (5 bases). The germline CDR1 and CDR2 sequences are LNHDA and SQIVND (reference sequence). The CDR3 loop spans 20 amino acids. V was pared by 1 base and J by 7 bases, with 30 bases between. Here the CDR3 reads CASSIAIEYKQAGWINTQYF. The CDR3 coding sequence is TGTGCCAGTAGTATAGCGATCGAATATAAACAGGCAGGGTGGATCAATACGCAGTATTTT.

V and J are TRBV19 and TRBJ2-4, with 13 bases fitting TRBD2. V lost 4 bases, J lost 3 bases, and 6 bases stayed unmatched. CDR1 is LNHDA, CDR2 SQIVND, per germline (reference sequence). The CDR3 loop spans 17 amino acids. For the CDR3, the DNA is TGTGCCAGTAGTAAGGGGACTAGCGGGGAGAGCAAAAACATTCAGTACTTC. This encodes CASSKGTSGESKNIQYF.

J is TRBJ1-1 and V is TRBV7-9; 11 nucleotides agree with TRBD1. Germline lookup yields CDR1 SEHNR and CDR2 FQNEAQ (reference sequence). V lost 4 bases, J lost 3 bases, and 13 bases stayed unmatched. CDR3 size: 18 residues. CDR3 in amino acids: CASSYGATGTGGDTEAFF. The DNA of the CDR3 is TGTGCCAGCAGCTACGGGGCTACCGGGACAGGGGGAGACACTGAAGCTTTCTTT.